The source of this T cell receptor (beta chain) is a study of cytomegalovirus exposure and HLA in healthy donors. In the study overall: The same platform was used for the 90 to 150 validation repertoires and the roughly 720 first-cohort repertoires, a later analysis reported.

In the case of this clone: No antigen is known for it.

The study, taken as a whole, reports: Some TCR beta chains (more than 150 of them) were listed as cytomegalovirus-associated.

TCRdb's copy holds only in-frame clones and misses some; the assay was immunoSEQ multiplex PCR. The sample contains about 98,000 clones, around 88% of which appear only once. V was clipped by 1 base and J by 9 bases, with 15 bases between them. The CDR3 consists of 14 residues. Germline V gene lookup returns CDR1 LNHDA and CDR2 SQIVND (reference sequence). Sequenced input: PBMCs. The chain uses TRBV19 and TRBJ1-2, with TRBD1 as a possible D gene (5 bases). The TCR comes from a woman under 40 in good health and CMV-seronegative. Here the CDR3 reads CASSIVSSGVSYTF. The CDR3 nucleotides read TGTGCCAGTAGTATAGTCAGCTCGGGGGTCAGCTACACCTTC. Full variable domain (missing parts from reference TRBV19 and TRBJ1-2): DGGITQSPKYLFRKEGQNVTLSCEQNLNHDAMYWYRQDPGQGLRLIYYSQIVNDFQKGDIAEGYSVSREKKESFPLTVTSAQKNPTAFYLCASSIVSSGVSYTFGSGTRLTVV.